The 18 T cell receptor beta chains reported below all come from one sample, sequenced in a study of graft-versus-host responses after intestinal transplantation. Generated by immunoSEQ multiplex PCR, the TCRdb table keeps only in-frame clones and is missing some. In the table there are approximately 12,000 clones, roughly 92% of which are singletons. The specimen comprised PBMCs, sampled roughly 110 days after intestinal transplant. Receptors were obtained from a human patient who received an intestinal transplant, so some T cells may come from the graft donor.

CDR3 loop: CASSSGQGIYNEQFF. Here the CDR3 DNA reads TGTGCCAGTAGTTCAGGACAGGGAATCTACAATGAGCAGTTCTTC. This sequence joins TRBV19 and TRBJ2-1; 8 nucleotides match TRBD1. CDR3 length: 15 residues. V trimming: 5 bases; J trimming: 3 bases; junction bases outside the gene matches: 6. Germline CDR1 is LNHDA and CDR2 is SQIVND (reference sequence).

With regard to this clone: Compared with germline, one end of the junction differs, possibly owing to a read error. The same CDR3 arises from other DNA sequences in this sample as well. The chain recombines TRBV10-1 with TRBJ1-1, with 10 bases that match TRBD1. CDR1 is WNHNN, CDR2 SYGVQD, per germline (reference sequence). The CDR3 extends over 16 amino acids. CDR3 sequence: CASSESGQGLNTEAFF. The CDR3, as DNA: TGCGCCAGCAGTGAGTCGGGACAGGGGTTGAACACTGAAGCTTTCTTC.

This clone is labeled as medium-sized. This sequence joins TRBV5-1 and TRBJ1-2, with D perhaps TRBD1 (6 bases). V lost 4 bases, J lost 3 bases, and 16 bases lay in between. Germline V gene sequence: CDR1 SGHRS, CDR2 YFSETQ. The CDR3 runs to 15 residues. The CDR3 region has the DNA TGCGCCAGCAGCACCCAACAGGGAGGGGACTATGGCTACACCTTC. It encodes CASSTQQGGDYGYTF.

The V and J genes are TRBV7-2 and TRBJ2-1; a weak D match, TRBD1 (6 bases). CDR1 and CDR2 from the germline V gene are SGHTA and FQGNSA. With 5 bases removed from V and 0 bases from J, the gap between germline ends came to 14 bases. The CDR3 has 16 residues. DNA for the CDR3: TGTGCCAGCAGCCTAACGAGGGGGTTCTCCTACAATGAGCAGTTCTTC. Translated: CASSLTRGFSYNEQFF.

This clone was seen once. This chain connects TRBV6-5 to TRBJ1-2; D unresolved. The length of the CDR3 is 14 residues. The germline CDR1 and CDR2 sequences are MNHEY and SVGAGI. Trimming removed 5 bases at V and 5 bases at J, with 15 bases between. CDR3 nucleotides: TGTGCCAGCAGTGAATTAGTCAACAGATATGGCTACACCTTC. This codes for CASSELVNRYGYTF.

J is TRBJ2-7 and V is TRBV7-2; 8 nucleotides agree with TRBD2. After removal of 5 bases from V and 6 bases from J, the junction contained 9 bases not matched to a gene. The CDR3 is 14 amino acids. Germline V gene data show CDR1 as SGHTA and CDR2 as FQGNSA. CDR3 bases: TGTGCCAGCAGCCCTCTGGGACTAGTTGCCGAGCAGTACTTC. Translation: CASSPLGLVAEQYF.

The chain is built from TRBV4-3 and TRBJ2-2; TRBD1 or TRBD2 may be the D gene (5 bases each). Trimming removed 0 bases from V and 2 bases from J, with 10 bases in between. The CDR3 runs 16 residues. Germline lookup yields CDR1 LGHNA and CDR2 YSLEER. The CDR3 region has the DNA TGCGCCAGCAGCCAAGAGGGGGACCGAAACACCGGGGAGCTGTTTTTT. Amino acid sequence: CASSQEGDRNTGELFF.

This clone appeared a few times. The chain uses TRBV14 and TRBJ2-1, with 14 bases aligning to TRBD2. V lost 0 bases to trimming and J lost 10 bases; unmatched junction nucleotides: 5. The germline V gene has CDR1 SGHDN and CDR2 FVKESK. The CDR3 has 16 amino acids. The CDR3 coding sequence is TGTGCCAGCAGCCAAGAGGGACTAGCGGGAGCGGAAGAGCAGTTCTTC. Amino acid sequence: CASSQEGLAGAEEQFF.

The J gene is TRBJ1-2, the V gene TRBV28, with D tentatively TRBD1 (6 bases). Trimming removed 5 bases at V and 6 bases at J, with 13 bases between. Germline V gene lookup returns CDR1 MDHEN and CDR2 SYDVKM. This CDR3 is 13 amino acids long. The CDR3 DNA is TGTGCCAGCAGTCAGAACAGGGTAGATGGCTACACCTTC. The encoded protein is CASSQNRVDGYTF.

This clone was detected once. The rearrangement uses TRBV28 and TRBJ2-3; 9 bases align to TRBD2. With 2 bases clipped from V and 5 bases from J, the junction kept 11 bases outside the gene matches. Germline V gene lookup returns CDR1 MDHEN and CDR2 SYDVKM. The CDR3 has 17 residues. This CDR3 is CASSLELAGLSEDTQYF. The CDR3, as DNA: TGTGCCAGCAGTTTAGAACTAGCGGGTCTCTCGGAAGATACGCAGTATTTT.

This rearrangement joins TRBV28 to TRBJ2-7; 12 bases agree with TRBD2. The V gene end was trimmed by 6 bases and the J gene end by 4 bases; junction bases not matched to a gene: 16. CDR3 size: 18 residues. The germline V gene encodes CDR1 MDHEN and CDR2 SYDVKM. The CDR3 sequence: CASSSLLLRLAGDYEQYF. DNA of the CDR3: TGTGCCAGCAGCTCCCTTCTCCTGCGACTAGCGGGAGATTACGAGCAGTACTTC.

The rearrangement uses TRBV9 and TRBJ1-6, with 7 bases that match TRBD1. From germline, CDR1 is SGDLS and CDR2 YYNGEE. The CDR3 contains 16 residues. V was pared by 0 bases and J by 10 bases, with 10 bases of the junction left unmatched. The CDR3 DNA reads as TGTGCCAGCAGCGTAGATGGGACAGCGGGGAGGTCACCCCTCCACTTT. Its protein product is CASSVDGTAGRSPLHF. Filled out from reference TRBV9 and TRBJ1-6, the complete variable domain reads DSGVTQTPKHLITATGQRVTLRCSPRSGDLSVYWYQQSLDQGLQFLIQYYNGEERAKGNILERFSAQQFPDLHSELNLSSLELGDSALYFCASSVDGTAGRSPLHFGNGTRLTVT.

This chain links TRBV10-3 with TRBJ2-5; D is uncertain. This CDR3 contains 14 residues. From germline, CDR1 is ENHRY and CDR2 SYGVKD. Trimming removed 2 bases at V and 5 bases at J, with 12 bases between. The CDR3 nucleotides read TGTGCCATCAGTGAGGGGGAATTTGGGGAGACCCAGTACTTC. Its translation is CAISEGEFGETQYF.

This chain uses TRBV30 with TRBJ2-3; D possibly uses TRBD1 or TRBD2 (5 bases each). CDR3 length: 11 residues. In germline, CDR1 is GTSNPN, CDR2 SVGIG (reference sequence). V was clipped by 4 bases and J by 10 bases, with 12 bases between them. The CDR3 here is CAWTGLQAQYF. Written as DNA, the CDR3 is TGTGCCTGGACGGGGCTCCAAGCGCAGTATTTT.

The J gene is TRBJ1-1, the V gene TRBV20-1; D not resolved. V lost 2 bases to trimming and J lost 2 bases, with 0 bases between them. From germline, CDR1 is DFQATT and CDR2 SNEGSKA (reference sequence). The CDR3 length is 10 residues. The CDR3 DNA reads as TGCAGTGCTAGAAACACTGAAGCTTTCTTT. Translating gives CSARNTEAFF.

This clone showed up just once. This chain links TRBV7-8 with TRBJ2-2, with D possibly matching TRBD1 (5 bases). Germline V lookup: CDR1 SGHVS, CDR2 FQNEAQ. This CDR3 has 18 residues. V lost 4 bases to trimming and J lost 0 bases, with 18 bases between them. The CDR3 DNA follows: TGTGCCAGCAGCTCTAAACCTGCCCAGGGCCCGAACACCGGGGAGCTGTTTTTT. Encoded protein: CASSSKPAQGPNTGELFF.

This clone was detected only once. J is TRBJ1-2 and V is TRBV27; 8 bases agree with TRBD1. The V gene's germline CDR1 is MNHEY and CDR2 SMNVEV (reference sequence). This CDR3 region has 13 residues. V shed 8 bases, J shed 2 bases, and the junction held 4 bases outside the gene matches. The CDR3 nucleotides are TGTGCCAGCTGGGACAGGATAAACTATGGCTACACCTTC. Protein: CASWDRINYGYTF.

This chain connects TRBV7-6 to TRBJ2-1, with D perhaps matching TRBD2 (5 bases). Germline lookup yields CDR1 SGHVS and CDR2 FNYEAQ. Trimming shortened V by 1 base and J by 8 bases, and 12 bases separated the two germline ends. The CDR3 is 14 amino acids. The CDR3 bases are TGTGCCAGCAGCTTAGAGGATAGCGTCGATGAGCAGTTCTTC. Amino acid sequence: CASSLEDSVDEQFF.